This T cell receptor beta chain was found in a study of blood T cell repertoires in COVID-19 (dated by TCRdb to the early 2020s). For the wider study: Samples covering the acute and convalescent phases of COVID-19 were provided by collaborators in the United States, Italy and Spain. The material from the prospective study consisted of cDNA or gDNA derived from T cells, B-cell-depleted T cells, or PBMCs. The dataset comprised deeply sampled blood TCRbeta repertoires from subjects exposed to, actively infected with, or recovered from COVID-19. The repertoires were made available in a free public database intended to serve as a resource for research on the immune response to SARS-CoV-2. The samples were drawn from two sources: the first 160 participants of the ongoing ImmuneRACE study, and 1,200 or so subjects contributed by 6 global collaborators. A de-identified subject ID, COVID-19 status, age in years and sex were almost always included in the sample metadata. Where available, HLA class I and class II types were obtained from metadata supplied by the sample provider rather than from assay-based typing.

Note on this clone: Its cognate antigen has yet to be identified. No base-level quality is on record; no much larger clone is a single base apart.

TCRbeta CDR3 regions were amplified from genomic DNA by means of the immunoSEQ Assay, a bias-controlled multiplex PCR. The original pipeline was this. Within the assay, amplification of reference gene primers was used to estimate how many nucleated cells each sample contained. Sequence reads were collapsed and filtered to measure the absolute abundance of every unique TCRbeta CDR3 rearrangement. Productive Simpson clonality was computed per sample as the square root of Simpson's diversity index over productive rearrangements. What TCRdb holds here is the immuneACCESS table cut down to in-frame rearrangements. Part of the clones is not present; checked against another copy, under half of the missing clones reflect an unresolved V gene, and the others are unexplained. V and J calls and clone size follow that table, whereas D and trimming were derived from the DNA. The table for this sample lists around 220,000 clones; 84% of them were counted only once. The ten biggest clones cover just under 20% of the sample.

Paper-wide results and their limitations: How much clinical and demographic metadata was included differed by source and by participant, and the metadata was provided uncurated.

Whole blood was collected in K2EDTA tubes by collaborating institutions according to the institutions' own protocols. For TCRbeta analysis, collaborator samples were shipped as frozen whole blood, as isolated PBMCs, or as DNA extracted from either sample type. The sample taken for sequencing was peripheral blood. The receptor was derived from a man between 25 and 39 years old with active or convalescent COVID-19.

The sequenced DNA is TGTGCCAGCAGCCGCCGACTCACCCAAGAGACCCAGTACTTC. Its amino acids are CASSRRLTQETQYF. The chain is encoded by TRBV13 joined to TRBJ2-5, with no reliable assignment of the D segment. The CDR3 numbers 14 residues from cysteine through phenylalanine. The read is trimmed to its CDR3 DNA, 42 bases read in frame from base 1. From the germline V gene (reference sequence), CDR1 is PRHDT and CDR2 is FYEKMQ. Relative to germline, V is 5 bases shorter and J is 1 base shorter, with 11 bases between their ends.